A single sample gave rise to the 25 T cell receptor beta chains below, sequenced in a study of T cell repertoires in cytomegalovirus infection. TCRdb processed the reads anew with MiXCR; each CDR3 protein has one entry. There are about 140,000 distinct CDR3 sequences in the sample; under 8% occur only once, and about a sixth lies in the top ten. Sequenced material: PBMCs. All receptors derive from a human donor in good health (CMV status not recorded). Some clones in this sample may be carry-over from other donors' samples.

This clonotype was detected many times. V usage is TRBV12-3 or TRBV12-4 and J usage is TRBJ1-1; 11 bases match TRBD1. The ends lost 3 bases at V and 4 bases at J; junction bases unmatched: 7. The CDR3 runs 16 residues. This CDR3 is CASSFGTGGWSTEAFF. DNA for the CDR3: TGTGCCAGCAGTTTTGGGACAGGGGGTTGGAGCACTGAAGCTTTCTTT.

This clonotype came up many times. J is TRBJ2-1 and V is TRBV6-6; 10 bases are a match to TRBD1. The CDR3 has 15 residues. The germline gives CDR1 MNHNY, CDR2 SVGAGI (reference sequence). V dropped 5 bases and J dropped 12; count of bases not matched to a gene: 13. CDR3 nucleotide sequence: TGTGCCAGCAGTAGCGGGACAGGGGTGACCCAGGGGCAGTTCTTC. Its protein product is CASSSGTGVTQGQFF.

This clonotype was counted a few times. This chain joins TRBV20-1 and TRBJ2-5, with D maybe TRBD1 (6 bases). The germline V and J ends were trimmed by 3 bases and 4 bases, with 9 bases remaining between them. Germline V CDR1 and CDR2: DFQATT, SNEGSKA (reference sequence). The CDR3 runs 12 residues. CDR3 sequence (DNA): TGCAGTGCTAGTACAGGGTCAGAGACCCAGTACTTC. It encodes CSASTGSETQYF.

The genes are TRBV29-1 and TRBJ2-7; 13 bases agree with TRBD2. Germline V gene sequence: CDR1 SQVTM, CDR2 ANQGSEA. The CDR3 totals 14 residues. The junction had 4 bases not matched to a gene; V was cut back by 2 bases and J by 6 bases. In DNA form, the CDR3 reads TGCAGCGTTGAACAACTAGCGGGGGGGTCCGAGCAGTACTTC. Protein product: CSVEQLAGGSEQYF.

This clonotype was counted at least ten times. J is TRBJ1-5 and V is TRBV7-2; D call uncertain. The germline gives CDR1 SGHTA, CDR2 FQGNSA. Trimming removed 5 bases at V and 0 bases at J, with 8 bases between. There are 14 residues in the CDR3. The CDR3 nucleotides read TGTGCCAGCAGCGGAGGAAATAGCAATCAGCCCCAGCATTTT. Amino acid sequence: CASSGGNSNQPQHF.

This clonotype was observed many times. The chain employs TRBV19 and TRBJ2-4; 13 bases are shared with TRBD2. The CDR3 runs 19 residues. J lost 4 bases, V lost 3 bases, and 12 bases had no gene match. Germline V gene data show CDR1 as LNHDA and CDR2 as SQIVND (reference sequence). The CDR3 spells CASSIPPLTSGGPKNIQYF. For the CDR3, the DNA is TGTGCCAGTAGTATCCCTCCTTTGACTAGCGGGGGGCCGAAAAACATTCAGTACTTC.

This clonotype was seen at least ten times. V and J are TRBV7-2 and TRBJ2-2; D gene uncertain. V shed 3 bases and J shed 3 bases, with 8 bases lying between them. The CDR3 contains 14 residues. In germline, CDR1 is SGHTA, CDR2 FQGNSA. The CDR3 loop is CASSFRRDTGELFF. The CDR3 DNA reads TGTGCCAGCAGCTTCAGAAGAGACACCGGGGAGCTGTTTTTT.

This clonotype was recorded many times. Mismatch with germline at one junction end may stem from a read error. The chain couples TRBV19 to TRBJ1-1; D is possibly TRBD1 (5 bases). CDR1 and CDR2 (germline): LNHDA, SQIVND (reference sequence). This CDR3 is built from 14 residues. The CDR3 DNA reads TGTGCCAGTAGAAAGTCCGGGACGAACCCTGAAGCTTTCTTT. This gives the protein CASRKSGTNPEAFF.

This clonotype was recorded at least ten times. CDR3 sequence reads: CASSRATGPSVAFF. The CDR3 coding sequence is TGTGCCAGCAGTAGGGCCACAGGGCCCTCGGTGGCTTTCTTT. This chain links TRBV28 with TRBJ1-1, with D perhaps TRBD1 (6 bases). CDR3 length equals 14 residues. Germline V gives CDR1 MDHEN, CDR2 SYDVKM. The V end lost 5 bases, the J end lost 11 bases, and 21 bases lay between the germline ends. Supplemented by reference TRBV28 and TRBJ1-1, the full variable domain reads DVKVTQSSRYLVKRTGEKVFLECVQDMDHENMFWYRQDPGLGLRLIYFSYDVKMKEKGDIPEGYSVSREKKERFSLILESASTNQTSMYLCASSRATGPSVAFFGQGTRLTVV.

This clonotype was seen ten or more times. The chain couples TRBV12-5 to TRBJ1-5; TRBD1 might be the D (6 bases). V dropped 5 bases and J dropped 2 bases, with 16 bases sitting between them. Germline CDR1 LGHNT, CDR2 FRNRAP. The CDR3 is 16 amino acids. In DNA, the CDR3 is TGTGCTAGTGGTGCTGCCCCGGGGGCAGGCAATCAGCCCCAGCATTTT. The encoded protein is CASGAAPGAGNQPQHF.

This clonotype was picked up many times. The V call is TRBV12-3 or TRBV12-4, the J call TRBJ1-6; D uncertain. This CDR3 has 13 residues. Trimming took 7 bases from V and 4 from J, leaving 8 bases between them. CDR3 in DNA: TGTGCCAGCACTATCGTTTATAATTCACCCCTCCACTTT. This translates into CASTIVYNSPLHF.

This clonotype was counted a single time. This sequence joins TRBV20-1 and TRBJ2-1; 16 nucleotides line up with TRBD2. The CDR3 is made up of 15 amino acids. V lost 2 bases to trimming and J lost 10 bases; unmatched junction nucleotides: 5. The germline V gene has CDR1 DFQATT and CDR2 SNEGSKA (reference sequence). For the CDR3, the DNA is TGCAGTGCTAGATCGGGACTAGCGGGGGGGTGGGAGCAGTTCTTC. Translated, it gives CSARSGLAGGWEQFF.

This clonotype was picked up many times. This sequence joins TRBV4-3 and TRBJ1-5, with unresolved D. This CDR3 region has 15 residues. CDR1 and CDR2 from the germline V gene are LGHNA and YSLEER. The V end lost 0 bases, the J end lost 5 bases, and 11 bases lay between the germline ends. DNA for the CDR3: TGCGCCAGCAGCCAAGATTGGGCAGGATATCAGCCCCAGCATTTT. Translating gives CASSQDWAGYQPQHF.

This clonotype has only a few counts. The chain combines TRBV4-3 with TRBJ2-1; 9 bases fit TRBD1. This CDR3 comprises 16 residues. V gave up 4 bases and J gave up 3 bases; unmatched junction bases: 7. The germline gives CDR1 LGHNA, CDR2 YSLEER. CDR3 sequence: CASSLSDRGLYNEQFF. The CDR3 DNA follows: TGCGCCAGCAGCCTCTCGGACAGGGGCCTCTACAATGAGCAGTTCTTC.

The table lists this clonotype with many counts. This sequence joins TRBV7-2 and TRBJ2-5; D is possibly TRBD1 (5 bases). Germline lookup yields CDR1 SGHTA and CDR2 FQGNSA. This CDR3 has 13 residues. The V end was cut by 5 bases, the J end by 4 bases, with 11 bases between. CDR3: CASSRQQAETQYF. The DNA for the CDR3 is TGTGCCAGCAGCCGACAGCAGGCAGAGACCCAGTACTTC.

This clonotype was detected many times. The chain carries TRBV10-3 and TRBJ2-5, with 8 nucleotides matching TRBD1. The CDR3 spans 13 residues. V lost 7 bases, J lost 4 bases, and 5 bases stayed unmatched. Germline assignment: CDR1 ENHRY and CDR2 SYGVKD. CDR3 region: CAIKSGQGETQYF. DNA of the CDR3: TGTGCCATCAAAAGCGGACAGGGAGAGACCCAGTACTTC.

This clonotype was counted at least ten times. V usage is TRBV12-3 or TRBV12-4 and J usage is TRBJ1-6; a possible D gene is TRBD1 (6 bases). This CDR3 is 17 amino acids long. V dropped 0 bases and J dropped 7 bases, with 16 bases sitting between them. This CDR3 reads CASSLALSGTSNSPLHF. The CDR3 nucleotides are TGTGCCAGCAGTTTAGCCCTTTCCGGGACAAGCAATTCACCCCTCCACTTT.

The chain recombines TRBV5-4 with TRBJ2-7, with D unresolved. This CDR3 region has 12 residues. V lost 8 bases and J 1 base, leaving 10 bases between the germline ends. The germline V gene has CDR1 SGHNT and CDR2 YYREEE (reference sequence). The CDR3, as DNA: TGTGCCAGTTCCAGACCATCCTACGAGCAGTACTTC. This codes for CASSRPSYEQYF.

This clonotype came up a few times. This chain uses TRBV12-3 or TRBV12-4 with TRBJ2-7, with D possibly being TRBD1 (6 bases). V was cut by 6 bases and J by 0 bases, with 12 bases left in between. The CDR3 has 14 amino acids. CDR3: CASSQGFLSYEQYF. In DNA form, the CDR3 reads TGTGCCAGCAGCCAGGGGTTCCTCTCCTACGAGCAGTACTTC.

The sample holds many counts of this clonotype. The chain combines TRBV20-1 with TRBJ2-5, with D possibly TRBD1 on 8 matching bases. V was pared by 0 bases and J by 5 bases, with 22 bases between. The V gene's germline CDR1 is DFQATT and CDR2 SNEGSKA (reference sequence). CDR3 size: 17 residues. CDR3 sequence (DNA): TGCAGTGCTAGAGATAGTAAGCGGGGACAGGCGGATGAGACCCAGTACTTC. Translation: CSARDSKRGQADETQYF.

This clonotype was detected ten times or more. The chain employs TRBV6-2 or TRBV6-3 and TRBJ2-7; D could derive from TRBD1 or TRBD2 (6 bases each). The CDR3 covers 14 residues. The germline V gene encodes CDR1 MNHEY and CDR2 SVGEGT. Between the trimmed V and J ends, which lost 6 bases and 3 bases, there was a span of 15 bases. The CDR3, as DNA: TGTGCCAGCAGCCACCCGGGGGCTGGCTACGAGCAGTACTTC. Protein sequence: CASSHPGAGYEQYF.

This clonotype was seen repeatedly, ten times or more. The rearrangement joins TRBV7-2 to TRBJ2-1, with 10 bases aligning to TRBD1. There are 14 residues in the CDR3. V was clipped by 8 bases and J by 8 bases; unmatched bases: 9. Germline CDR1 SGHTA, CDR2 FQGNSA. This CDR3 is CASLPGQGFYEQFF. The CDR3 region has the DNA TGTGCCAGCCTTCCGGGACAGGGGTTCTATGAGCAGTTCTTC.

This clonotype appeared many times. The rearrangement links TRBV7-8 to TRBJ2-5; 7 nucleotides agree with TRBD2. The germline gives CDR1 SGHVS, CDR2 FQNEAQ. The CDR3 is 14 amino acids. V lost 5 bases to trimming and J lost 4 bases; unmatched junction nucleotides: 7. The CDR3: CASSRGPGGETQYF. The CDR3 bases are TGTGCCAGCAGCCGCGGGCCGGGAGGAGAGACCCAGTACTTC.

This clonotype showed up many times. The J gene is TRBJ1-6, the V gene TRBV3-1, with a weak D call TRBD1 (5 bases). The ends were cut back, 10 bases at V and 7 bases at J, with 17 bases in the middle. Germline V gene sequence: CDR1 LGHDT, CDR2 YNNKEL (reference sequence). CDR3 length: 14 amino acids. CDR3 protein: CATRQGAGNSPLHF. DNA for the CDR3: TGTGCCACCAGGCAGGGAGCCGGGAATTCACCCCTCCACTTT.

Details on this clonotype: One base away lies a much larger clone, so this may be a sequencing read error. This chain connects TRBV15 to TRBJ2-7, with 10 nucleotides matching TRBD2. This CDR3 region has 16 residues. The V gene's germline CDR1 is LNHNV and CDR2 YYDKDF (reference sequence). The CDR3 sequence: CATSTSLAGASYELYF. The CDR3 DNA reads as TGTGCCACCAGCACGTCCCTAGCGGGGGCCTCCTACGAGCTGTACTTC.